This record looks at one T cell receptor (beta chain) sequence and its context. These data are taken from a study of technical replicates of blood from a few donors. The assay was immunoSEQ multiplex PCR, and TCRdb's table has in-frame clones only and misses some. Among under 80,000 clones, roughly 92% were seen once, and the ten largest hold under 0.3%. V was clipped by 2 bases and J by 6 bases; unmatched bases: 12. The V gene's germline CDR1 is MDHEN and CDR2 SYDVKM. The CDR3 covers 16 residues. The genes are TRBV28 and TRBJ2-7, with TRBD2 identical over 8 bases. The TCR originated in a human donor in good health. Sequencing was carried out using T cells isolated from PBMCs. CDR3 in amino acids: CASSLPSRTSSAEQYF. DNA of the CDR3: TGTGCCAGCAGTTTACCCTCTCGGACTAGCTCGGCCGAGCAGTACTTC.